This TCR beta chain originates from a study of PD-1 blockade in classical Hodgkin lymphoma (dated by TCRdb to the early 2020s). Regarding the complete study: Nivolumab dosing was 3 mg/kg intravenously every 2 weeks, continuing until either disease progression or unacceptable toxicity. To define a peripheral blood immune signature of response to PD-1 blockade in classical Hodgkin lymphoma, the study combined TCR beta sequencing with CyTOF. What the research found in general, with its limitations: Lower diversity was seen in patients whose nivolumab began less than 1 year after ASCT, and these patients were left out of later analyses so that immune reconstitution would not confound the results. Newly diagnosed patients were reported to have lower baseline TCR diversity than healthy donors, and relapsed/refractory patients were reported to have lower baseline TCR diversity still. Trial patients achieving complete response had baseline diversity similar to newly diagnosed patients, whereas partial responders and progressors had significantly lower diversity. Only a single clinical trial cohort was studied, and what caused the repertoire differences, possibly disease activity or prior therapy, remained undefined. By C4D1, a significant rise was seen in CD4+ TCR diversity but not in CD8+ TCR diversity (p=0.0027 vs p=0.16), and the rise was most apparent among complete responders (p=0.02).

A single count supports this clone. There is no known antigen for this receptor. No base quality values were provided; no much bigger clone lies one nucleotide off. Genomic DNA was isolated using the Qiagen DNeasy kit from unsorted PBMCs as well as from negatively selected CD4+ and CD8+ fractions. Using primers that anneal to V and J segments, immunoSEQ multiplex PCR amplified the TCR beta CDR3 regions. Amplification bias was minimized using a synthetic immune receptor repertoire, and residual bias was removed computationally after sequencing. Per the original workflow: Custom Python scripts were used to quantify repertoire diversity as the Shannon entropy index. Unsorted, CD4+ and CD8+ repertoires were examined separately, except in combined analyses, for which CD4+ and CD8+ sequences were merged in silico. Clonal expansion was defined as a frequency increase of at least 2-fold after treatment compared with C1D1, and clones undetected at baseline were assigned a pseudocount of 0.5. Singleton clones were defined as clones with 0 or 1 copy at C1D1, and non-singleton clones were defined as clones with 2 or more copies. By matching protein sequences in sorted samples from the same patient, clones expanded in unsorted samples were annotated as CD4+, CD8+ or unknown. Wilcoxon tests were applied to paired samples to test diversity changes from C1D1 to C4D1. The table was pulled from immuneACCESS by TCRdb, which kept in-frame rearrangements only. Such tables lose some clones; where checked, under half of the loss comes from unresolved V genes, and the rest has no known cause. That table furnishes V, J and clone size, whereas the DNA furnished D and trimming. Counted in this sample were approximately 58,000 clones; approximately 90% of them appeared once. About 10% of the sample is taken by the ten largest.

From the cysteine through the phenylalanine, the CDR3 covers 15 amino acids. The entry retains the CDR3 DNA only, 45 bases that are in frame from base 1. For CDR1 and CDR2, the germline V gene (reference sequence) lists SEHNR and FQNEAQ. Trimmed from V: 5 bases; trimmed from J: 6 bases; junction bases lacking a gene match: 10. The meaning of the sample's time point label: cycle 2 day 1 (C2D1) of nivolumab. Relapse after autologous stem cell transplantation had occurred in all trial patients, and cohorts A, B and C were distinguished by prior brentuximab vedotin exposure. The trial cohort was composed of approximately 60 patients with relapsed/refractory classical Hodgkin lymphoma, for whom complete response, partial response or progressive disease was recorded as best overall response. Trial patients were treated with single-agent nivolumab in the multi-cohort phase II CheckMate 205 trial. Best overall response was determined by an independent review committee according to the 2007 International Working Group response criteria. Trial PBMCs were collected just before the start of nivolumab (C1D1) and during therapy at cycle 2 day 1 and cycle 4 day 1. After peripheral blood was drawn into 8 mL Vacutainer Cell Preparation Tubes, PBMCs were isolated by centrifugation and then cryopreserved.

This receptor was obtained from a human donor with classical Hodgkin lymphoma. Sequences were derived from peripheral blood mononuclear cells (PBMCs), sampled before the second cycle of nivolumab. The sequence is built from TRBV7-9 and TRBJ2-3, with 8 bases matching TRBD1. The DNA sequence reads TGTGCCAGCAGCCGCGAGACAGGGGTCCGCGATACGCAGTATTTT. The resulting protein is CASSRETGVRDTQYF. This CDR3, with the reference TRBV7-9 and TRBJ2-3 proteins standing in past its ends, gives the full variable domain DTGVSQNPRHKITKRGQNVTFRCDPISEHNRLYWYRQTLGQGPEFLTYFQNEAQLEKSRLLSDRFSAERPKGSFSTLEIQRTEQGDSAMYLCASSRETGVRDTQYFGPGTRLTVL.